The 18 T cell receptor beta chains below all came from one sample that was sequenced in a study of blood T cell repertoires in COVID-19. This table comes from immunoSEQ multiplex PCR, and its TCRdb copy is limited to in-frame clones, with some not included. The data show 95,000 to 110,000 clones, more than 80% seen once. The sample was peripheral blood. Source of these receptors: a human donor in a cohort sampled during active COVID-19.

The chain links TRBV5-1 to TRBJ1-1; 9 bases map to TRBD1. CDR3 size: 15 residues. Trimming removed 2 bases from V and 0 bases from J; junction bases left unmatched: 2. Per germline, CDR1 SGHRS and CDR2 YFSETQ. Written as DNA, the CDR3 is TGCGCCAGCAGCTTTGACAGGGGGATGAACACTGAAGCTTTCTTT. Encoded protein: CASSFDRGMNTEAFF.

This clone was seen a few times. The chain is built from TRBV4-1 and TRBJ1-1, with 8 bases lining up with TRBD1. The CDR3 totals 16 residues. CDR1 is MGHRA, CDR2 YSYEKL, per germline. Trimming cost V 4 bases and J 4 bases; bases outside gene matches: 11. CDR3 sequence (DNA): TGCGCCAGCAGCCCGACCGGACAGGGATATGGCACTGAAGCTTTCTTT. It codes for CASSPTGQGYGTEAFF.

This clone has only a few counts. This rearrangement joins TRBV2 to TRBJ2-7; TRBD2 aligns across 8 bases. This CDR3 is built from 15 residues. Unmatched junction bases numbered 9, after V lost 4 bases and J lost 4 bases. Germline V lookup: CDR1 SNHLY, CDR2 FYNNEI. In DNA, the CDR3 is TGTGCCAGCAGTGGAGCCGGGGGGGGTCGGTACGAGCAGTACTTC. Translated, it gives CASSGAGGGRYEQYF.

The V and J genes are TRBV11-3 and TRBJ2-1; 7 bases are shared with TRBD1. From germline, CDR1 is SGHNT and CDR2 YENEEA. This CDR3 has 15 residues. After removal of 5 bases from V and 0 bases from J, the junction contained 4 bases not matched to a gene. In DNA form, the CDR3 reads TGTGCCAGCAGCACTCGGACAGGCTCCTACAATGAGCAGTTCTTC. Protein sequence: CASSTRTGSYNEQFF. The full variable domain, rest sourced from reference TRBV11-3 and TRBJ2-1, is EAGVVQSPRYKIIEKKQPVAFWCNPISGHNTLYWYLQNLGQGPELLIRYENEEAVDDSQLPKDRFSAERLKGVDSTLKIQPAELGDSAVYLCASSTRTGSYNEQFFGPGTRLTVL.

CDR3 coding DNA: TGTGCCAGCAGTGTGATGGGGGCGGGTGGCTACACCTTC. Protein product: CASSVMGAGGYTF. The chain links TRBV27 to TRBJ1-2, with D possibly matching TRBD1 (6 bases). Looked up from germline, CDR1 is MNHEY and CDR2 is SMNVEV (reference sequence). The V gene lost 5 bases and the J gene lost 7 bases, with 14 bases spanning the gap. This CDR3 is built from 13 residues.

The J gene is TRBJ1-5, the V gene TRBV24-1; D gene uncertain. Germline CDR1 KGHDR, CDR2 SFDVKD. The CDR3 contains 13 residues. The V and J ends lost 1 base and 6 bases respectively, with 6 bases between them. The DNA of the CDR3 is TGTGCCACCAGTGATTTATCGGGTCAGCCCCAGCATTTT. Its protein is CATSDLSGQPQHF.

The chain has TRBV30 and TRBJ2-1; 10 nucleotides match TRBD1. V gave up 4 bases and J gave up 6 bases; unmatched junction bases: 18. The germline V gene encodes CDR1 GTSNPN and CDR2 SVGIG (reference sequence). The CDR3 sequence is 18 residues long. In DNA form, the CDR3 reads TGTGCCTGGAACGCCTTCGGGTCGTCAGGACAGGGGGTCAATGAGCAGTTCTTC. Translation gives CAWNAFGSSGQGVNEQFF.

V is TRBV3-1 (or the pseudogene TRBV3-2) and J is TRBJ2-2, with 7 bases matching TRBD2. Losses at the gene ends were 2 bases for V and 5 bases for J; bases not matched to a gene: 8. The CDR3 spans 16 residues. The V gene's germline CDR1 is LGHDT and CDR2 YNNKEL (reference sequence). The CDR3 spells CASSQPRGGRTGELFF. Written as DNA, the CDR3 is TGTGCCAGCAGCCAACCTCGCGGGGGTAGGACCGGGGAGCTGTTTTTT.

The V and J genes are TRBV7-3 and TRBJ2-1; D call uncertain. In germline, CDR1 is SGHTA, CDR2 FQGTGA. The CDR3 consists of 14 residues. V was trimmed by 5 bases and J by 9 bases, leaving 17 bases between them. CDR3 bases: TGTGCCAGCAGCCCGACAACGCCCCTCAGTGAGCAGTTCTTC. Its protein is CASSPTTPLSEQFF.

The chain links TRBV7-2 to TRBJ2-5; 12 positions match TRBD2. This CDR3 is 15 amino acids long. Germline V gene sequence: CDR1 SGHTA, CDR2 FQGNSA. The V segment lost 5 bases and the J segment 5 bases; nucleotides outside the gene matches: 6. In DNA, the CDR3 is TGTGCCAGCAGCACCAGACTAGCGGGGGAGGAGACCCAGTACTTC. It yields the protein CASSTRLAGEETQYF.

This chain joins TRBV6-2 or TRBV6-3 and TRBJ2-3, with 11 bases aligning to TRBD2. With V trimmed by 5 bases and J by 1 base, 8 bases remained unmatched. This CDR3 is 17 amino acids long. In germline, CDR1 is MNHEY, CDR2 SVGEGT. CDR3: CASSRGLLAGGTDTQYF. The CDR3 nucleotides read TGTGCCAGCAGTCGCGGCCTACTAGCGGGGGGCACAGATACGCAGTATTTT.

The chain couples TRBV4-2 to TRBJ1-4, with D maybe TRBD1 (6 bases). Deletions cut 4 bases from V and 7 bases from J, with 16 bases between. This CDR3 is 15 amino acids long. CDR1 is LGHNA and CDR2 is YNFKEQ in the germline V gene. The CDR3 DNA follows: TGTGCCAGCAGCCCCCGTCGGGGGGCGATTGAAAAACTGTTTTTT. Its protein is CASSPRRGAIEKLFF.

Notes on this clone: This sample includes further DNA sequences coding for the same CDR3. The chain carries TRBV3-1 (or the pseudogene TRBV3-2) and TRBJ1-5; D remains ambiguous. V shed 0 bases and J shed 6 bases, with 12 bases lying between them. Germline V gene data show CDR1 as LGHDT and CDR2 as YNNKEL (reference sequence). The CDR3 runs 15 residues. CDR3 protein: CASSQDAGGGQPQHF. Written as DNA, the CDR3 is TGTGCCAGCAGCCAAGATGCAGGAGGAGGTCAGCCCCAGCATTTT.

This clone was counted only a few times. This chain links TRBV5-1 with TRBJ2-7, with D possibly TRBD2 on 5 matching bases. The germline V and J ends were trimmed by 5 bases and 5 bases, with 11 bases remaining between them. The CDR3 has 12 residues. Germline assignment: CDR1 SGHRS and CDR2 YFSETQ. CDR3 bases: TGCGCCAGCAGACTGGACTGGGACGAGCAGTACTTC. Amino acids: CASRLDWDEQYF.

CDR3 DNA sequence: TGTGCCATCAACTCGGTAGCGAGCTCCTACGAGCAGTACTTC. Translation: CAINSVASSYEQYF. The chain carries TRBV28 and TRBJ2-7; maybe TRBD2 (5 bases). This CDR3 has 14 amino acids. Germline-derived CDR1 and CDR2 are MDHEN and SYDVKM. Trimming stripped 10 bases from V and 0 bases from J, with 16 bases between.

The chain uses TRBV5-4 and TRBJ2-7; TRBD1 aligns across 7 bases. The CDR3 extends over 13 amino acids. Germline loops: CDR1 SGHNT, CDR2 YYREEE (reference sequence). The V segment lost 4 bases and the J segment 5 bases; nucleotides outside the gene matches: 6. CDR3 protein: CASSPTGKDEQYF. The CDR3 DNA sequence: TGTGCCAGCAGCCCGACAGGGAAGGACGAGCAGTACTTC.

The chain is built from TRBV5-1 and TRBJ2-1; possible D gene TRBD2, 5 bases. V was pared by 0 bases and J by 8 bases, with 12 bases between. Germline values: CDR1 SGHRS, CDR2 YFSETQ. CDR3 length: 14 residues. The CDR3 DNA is TGCGCCAGCAGCTTGGCCGCCCGGGGTTATGAGCAGTTCTTC. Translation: CASSLAARGYEQFF. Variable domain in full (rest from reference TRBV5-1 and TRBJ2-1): KAGVTQTPRYLIKTRGQQVTLSCSPISGHRSVSWYQQTPGQGLQFLFEYFSETQRNKGNFPGRFSGRQFSNSRSEMNVSTLELGDSALYLCASSLAARGYEQFFGPGTRLTVL.

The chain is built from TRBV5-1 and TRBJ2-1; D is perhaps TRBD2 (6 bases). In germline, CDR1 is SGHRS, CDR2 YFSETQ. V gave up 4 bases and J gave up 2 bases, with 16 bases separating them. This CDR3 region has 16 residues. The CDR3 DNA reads TGCGCCAGCAGCGAGGAGTTCGGGGGTGCCTACAATGAGCAGTTCTTC. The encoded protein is CASSEEFGGAYNEQFF.